This TCR beta chain was captured by sequencing in a study of OX40 agonist ivuxolimab in advanced cancers. Assay used: immunoSEQ multiplex PCR; TCRdb lists only in-frame clones, some missing. The profile covers 35,000 or so clones, with roughly 72% appearing a single time and about 24% taken by the ten largest. V lost 0 bases, J lost 1 base, and 9 bases lay in between. The CDR3 has 15 amino acids. Germline V gene sequence: CDR1 SGDLS, CDR2 YYNGEE. The clonotype originates from an adult with an advanced solid tumor such as melanoma, head and neck, liver or kidney cancer. The specimen was CD4+ or CD8+ T cells sorted from blood, collected in a trial of the OX40 agonist ivuxolimab. The chain links TRBV9 to TRBJ2-3; D is possibly TRBD1 or TRBD2 (5 bases each). CDR3 DNA sequence: TGTGCCAGCAGCGTAGAGGGGAGCCGCACAGATACGCAGTATTTT. Translation: CASSVEGSRTDTQYF.